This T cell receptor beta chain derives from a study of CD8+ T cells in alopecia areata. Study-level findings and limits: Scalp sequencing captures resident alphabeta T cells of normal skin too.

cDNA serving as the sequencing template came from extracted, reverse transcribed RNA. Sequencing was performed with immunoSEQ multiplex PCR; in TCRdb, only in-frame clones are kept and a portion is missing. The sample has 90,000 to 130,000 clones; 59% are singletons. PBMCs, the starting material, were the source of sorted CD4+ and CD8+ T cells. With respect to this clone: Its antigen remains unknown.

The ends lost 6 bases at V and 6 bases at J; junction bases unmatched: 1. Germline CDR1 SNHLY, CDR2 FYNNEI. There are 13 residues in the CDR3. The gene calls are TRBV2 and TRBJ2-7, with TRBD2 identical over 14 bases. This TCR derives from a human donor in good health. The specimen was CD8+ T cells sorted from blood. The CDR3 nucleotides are TGTGCCAGCAGCGGGACTAGCGGGGGCGAGCAGTACTTC. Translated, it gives CASSGTSGGEQYF.